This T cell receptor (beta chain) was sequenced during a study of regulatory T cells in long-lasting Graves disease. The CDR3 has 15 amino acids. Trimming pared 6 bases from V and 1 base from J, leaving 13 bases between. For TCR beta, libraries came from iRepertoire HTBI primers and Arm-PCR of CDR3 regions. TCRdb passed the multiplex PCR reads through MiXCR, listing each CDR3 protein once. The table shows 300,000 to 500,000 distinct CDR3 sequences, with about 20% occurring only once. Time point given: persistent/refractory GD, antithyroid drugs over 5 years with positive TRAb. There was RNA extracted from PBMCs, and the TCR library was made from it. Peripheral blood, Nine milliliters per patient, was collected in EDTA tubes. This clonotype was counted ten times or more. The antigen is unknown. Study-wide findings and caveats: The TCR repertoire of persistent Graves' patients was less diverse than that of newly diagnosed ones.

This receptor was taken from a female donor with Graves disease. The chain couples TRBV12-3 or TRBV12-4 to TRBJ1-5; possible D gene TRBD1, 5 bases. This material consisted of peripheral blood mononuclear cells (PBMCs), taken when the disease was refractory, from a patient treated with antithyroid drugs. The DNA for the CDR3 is TGTGCCAGCAGCTCTCGGGGGTGGAGCAATCAGCCCCAGCATTTT. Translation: CASSSRGWSNQPQHF.